This entry is about one T cell receptor (beta chain). Its antigen is not identified. TCRdb re-derived calls from the RT-PCR reads in MiXCR, one entry per CDR3 protein. This sample has 200,000 to 300,000 distinct CDR3 sequences; roughly an eighth occur once, and the top ten carry under 10%. The record originates from a study of response to subunit inactivated influenza vaccine. The study's findings and limits: The authors offered the suggestion that each seasonal influenza vaccination recruits few new T cells.

The clonotype was recovered from a man aged 50 to 60 who received an inactivated influenza vaccine. The sample consisted of non-naive T cells sorted from PBMCs, taken 14 days before vaccination.

CDR3 DNA sequence: TGTGCCAGCAGCTTAGTTATCGGGGACGAGCAGTACTTC. This encodes CASSLVIGDEQYF. The chain joins TRBV7-6 to TRBJ2-7; D is perhaps TRBD2 (5 bases). V dropped 1 base and J dropped 5 bases, with 9 bases sitting between them. The germline V gene encodes CDR1 SGHVS and CDR2 FNYEAQ. The CDR3 runs 13 residues.